The clone carrying this T cell receptor (beta chain) was detected only once. Its antigen remains unidentified. This sample is part of a study of T-cell memory formation after mild COVID-19. V lost 1 base and J 8 bases, leaving 11 bases between the germline ends. The CDR3 spans 12 residues. The germline V gene has CDR1 GTSNPN and CDR2 SVGIG (reference sequence). TCRdb recomputed calls from the 5' RACE reads with MiXCR, one row per CDR3 protein. The table shows fewer than 450,000 distinct CDR3 sequences, with more than 20% occurring only once. Study-wide results and caveats: Some SARS-CoV-2-responding clones were already detected in memory before infection.

This TCR came from an adult woman who had mild COVID-19 (a few samples of this study predate the infection). Cell type and time point are not known. The sample comprised PBMCs or a T cell subset sorted from them (not recorded which). J is TRBJ1-2 and V is TRBV30, with D unclear. This CDR3 is CAWSDDGLGYTF. CDR3 DNA sequence: TGTGCCTGGAGTGACGACGGTCTGGGCTACACCTTC.